Presented here are 14 T cell receptor beta chains from one specimen sequenced in a study of T cell repertoires in cytomegalovirus infection. One entry per CDR3 protein, called by TCRdb with MiXCR from the reads. The sample carries about 180,000 distinct CDR3 sequences, 13% to 15% recorded once. Sequencing was carried out using PBMCs. The receptors come from a human donor in good health (CMV status not recorded). Some clones in this sample may be carry-over from other donors' samples.

The gene calls are TRBV7-6 and TRBJ1-1, with D tentatively TRBD1 (5 bases). The CDR3 runs to 15 residues. V gave up 0 bases and J gave up 6 bases, with 14 bases separating them. Germline V gives CDR1 SGHVS, CDR2 FNYEAQ. In DNA form, the CDR3 reads TGTGCCAGCAGCTTAGCGGGACCCCGGAGCGCTGAAGCTTTCTTT. Translated, it gives CASSLAGPRSAEAFF. Filled out from reference TRBV7-6 and TRBJ1-1, the complete variable domain reads GAGVSQSPRYKVTKRGQDVALRCDPISGHVSLYWYRQALGQGPEFLTYFNYEAQQDKSGLPNDRFSAERPEGSISTLTIQRTEQRDSAMYRCASSLAGPRSAEAFFGQGTRLTVV.

This clonotype has ten or more counts. This chain connects TRBV6-5 to TRBJ2-7, with D perhaps assigned TRBD1 or TRBD2 (5 bases each). The CDR3 is made up of 13 amino acids. Germline V gene sequence: CDR1 MNHEY, CDR2 SVGAGI. Trimming pared 6 bases from V and 6 bases from J, leaving 15 bases between. The CDR3 sequence: CASSLGTASEQYF. In nucleotides, the CDR3 is TGTGCCAGCAGCCTCGGGACCGCCAGCGAGCAGTACTTC.

The rearrangement links TRBV20-1 to TRBJ1-4; 9 positions match TRBD1. This CDR3 contains 17 residues. Germline trimming cut 7 bases from V and 4 bases from J; bases unmatched to any gene: 16. Looked up from germline, CDR1 is DFQATT and CDR2 is SNEGSKA (reference sequence). CDR3: CSGGTGQGQGDNEKLFF. The CDR3, as DNA: TGCAGTGGGGGGACAGGGCAAGGTCAAGGGGATAATGAAAAACTGTTTTTT.

V is TRBV6-5 and J is TRBJ2-1; no clear D gene. Per germline, CDR1 MNHEY and CDR2 SVGAGI. The V end was cut by 0 bases, the J end by 4 bases, with 16 bases between. This CDR3 comprises 17 residues. CDR3 in amino acids: CASSYSIRAVGYNEQFF. CDR3 in DNA: TGTGCCAGCAGTTACTCGATTAGGGCGGTGGGATACAATGAGCAGTTCTTC.

The sample holds a few counts of this clonotype. The V gene is TRBV11-2, the J gene TRBJ1-4; no clear D gene. Germline lookup yields CDR1 SGHAT and CDR2 FQNNGV. V gave up 5 bases and J gave up 6 bases, with 16 bases separating them. The CDR3 is 15 residues long. The CDR3 loop reads CASSRDHGKDEKLFF. The CDR3 nucleotides are TGTGCCAGCAGCCGAGATCACGGGAAGGATGAAAAACTGTTTTTT.

This clonotype showed up just a few times. This chain links TRBV6-2 or TRBV6-3 with TRBJ2-7; a weak D match, TRBD1 (6 bases). Trimming removed 5 bases from V and 2 bases from J, with 13 bases in between. CDR1 is MNHEY, CDR2 SVGEGT, per germline. CDR3 size: 14 residues. CDR3 sequence: CASSHGTRTYEQYF. The CDR3 DNA sequence: TGTGCCAGCAGTCACGGGACAAGGACCTACGAGCAGTACTTC.

This chain uses TRBV15 with TRBJ2-2, with TRBD2 matching over 7 bases. Germline trimming cut 4 bases from V and 0 bases from J; bases unmatched to any gene: 5. The V gene's germline CDR1 is LNHNV and CDR2 YYDKDF (reference sequence). CDR3 length: 16 residues. The CDR3 nucleotides are TGTGCCACCAGCACAGCGGGGAAAACGAACACCGGGGAGCTGTTTTTT. Encoded protein: CATSTAGKTNTGELFF. Drawing the rest from reference TRBV15 and TRBJ2-2, the complete variable domain is DAMVIQNPRYQVTQFGKPVTLSCSQTLNHNVMYWYQQKSSQAPKLLFHYYDKDFNNEADTPDNFQSRRPNTSFCFLDIRSPGLGDTAMYLCATSTAGKTNTGELFFGEGSRLTVL.

In this sample, this clonotype turned up a few times. This chain links TRBV28 with TRBJ2-7; 9 nucleotides line up with TRBD1. The CDR3 spans 14 residues. Germline trimming cut 7 bases from V and 4 bases from J; bases unmatched to any gene: 8. Germline V gene data show CDR1 as MDHEN and CDR2 as SYDVKM. The CDR3 sequence: CASTWGQGGYEQYF. The CDR3 region has the DNA TGTGCCAGCACCTGGGGACAGGGCGGTTACGAGCAGTACTTC.

This clonotype came up a few times. This rearrangement joins TRBV29-1 to TRBJ1-2; TRBD1 aligns across 8 bases. CDR1 is SQVTM, CDR2 ANQGSEA, per germline. V was pared by 6 bases and J by 0 bases, with 6 bases of the junction left unmatched. This CDR3 has 14 residues. CDR3 DNA: TGCAGCGTAGGAGGACAGGGACCTAACTATGGCTACACCTTC. Protein product: CSVGGQGPNYGYTF.

This clonotype was recorded many times. V gene TRBV28 combines with J gene TRBJ2-7; 8 positions agree with TRBD2. The germline V gene has CDR1 MDHEN and CDR2 SYDVKM. The CDR3 totals 18 residues. J was trimmed by 0 bases and V by 5 bases; bases with no gene match: 15. CDR3 residues: CASSQPGLVGQSSYEQYF. The CDR3 nucleotides read TGTGCCAGCAGTCAGCCGGGACTAGTGGGGCAAAGCTCCTACGAGCAGTACTTC.

This clonotype appeared many times. The V call is TRBV7-2, the J call TRBJ2-1, with 9 bases aligning to TRBD2. After removal of 3 bases from V and 1 base from J, the junction contained 4 bases not matched to a gene. Germline CDR1 and CDR2: SGHTA and FQGNSA. There are 16 residues in the CDR3. The CDR3 DNA sequence: TGTGCCAGCAGCTTCTTAGCGGGAGCATCCTACAATGAGCAGTTCTTC. Protein product: CASSFLAGASYNEQFF.

This clonotype was seen a few times. V is TRBV4-2 and J is TRBJ2-7, with D possibly TRBD1 on 6 matching bases. Per the germline V gene, CDR1 is LGHNA and CDR2 is YNFKEQ. V was shortened by 0 bases and J by 3 bases, with 9 bases between the two germline ends. The CDR3 loop spans 14 amino acids. The CDR3 sequence: CASSQDQGRYEQYF. CDR3 nucleotide sequence: TGTGCCAGCAGCCAAGATCAGGGGCGCTACGAGCAGTACTTC.

This clonotype has ten or more counts. The chain is built from TRBV7-8 and TRBJ2-1; D gene uncertain. The CDR3 runs 15 residues. Germline CDR1 is SGHVS and CDR2 is FQNEAQ. The V gene lost 3 bases and the J gene lost 5 bases, with 14 bases spanning the gap. DNA for the CDR3: TGTGCCAGCAGCTTCTCGGCACTGATACACAATGAGCAGTTCTTC. This translates into CASSFSALIHNEQFF. Drawing the rest from reference TRBV7-8 and TRBJ2-1, the complete variable domain is GAGVSQSPRYKVAKRGQDVALRCDPISGHVSLFWYQQALGQGPEFLTYFQNEAQLDKSGLPSDRFFAERPEGSVSTLKIQRTQQEDSAVYLCASSFSALIHNEQFFGPGTRLTVL.

V gene TRBV7-2 combines with J gene TRBJ2-7; 10 bases line up with TRBD2. CDR3 length: 20 amino acids. The germline V gene has CDR1 SGHTA and CDR2 FQGNSA. The V segment lost 5 bases and the J segment 1 base; nucleotides outside the gene matches: 20. The CDR3 spells CASSLVPGLAMSLLSYEQYF. DNA for the CDR3: TGTGCCAGCAGCCTAGTTCCGGGACTAGCGATGTCCCTTCTTTCCTACGAGCAGTACTTC.